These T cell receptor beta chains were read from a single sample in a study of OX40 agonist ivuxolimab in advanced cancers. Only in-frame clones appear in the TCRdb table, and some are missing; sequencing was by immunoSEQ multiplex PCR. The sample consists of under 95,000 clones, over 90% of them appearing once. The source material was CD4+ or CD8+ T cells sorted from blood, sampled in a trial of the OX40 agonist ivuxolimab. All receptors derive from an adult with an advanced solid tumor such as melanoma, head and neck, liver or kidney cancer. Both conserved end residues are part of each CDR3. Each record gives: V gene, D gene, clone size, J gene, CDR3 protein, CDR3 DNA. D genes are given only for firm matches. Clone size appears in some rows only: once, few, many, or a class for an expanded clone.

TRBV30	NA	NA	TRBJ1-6	CAWTSPNRDPYGSPLHF	TGTGCCTGGACTTCCCCCAACAGGGATCCTTATGGTTCACCCCTCCACTTT
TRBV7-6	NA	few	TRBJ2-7	CASSLGDGSYEQYF	TGTGCCAGCAGCCTAGGGGACGGATCCTACGAGCAGTACTTC
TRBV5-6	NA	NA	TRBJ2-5	CASSLGQLQETQYF	TGTGCCAGCAGCTTGGGCCAGCTACAAGAGACCCAGTACTTC
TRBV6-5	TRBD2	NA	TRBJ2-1	CASSYGGGPSGQFF	TGTGCCAGCAGTTATGGCGGGGGGCCCTCCGGGCAGTTCTTC
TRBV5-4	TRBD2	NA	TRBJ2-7	CASSFGGGLYEQYF	TGTGCCAGCAGCTTCGGGGGAGGGCTCTACGAGCAGTACTTC
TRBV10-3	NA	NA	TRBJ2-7	CAISESPTYEQYF	TGTGCCATCAGTGAGTCGCCTACCTACGAGCAGTACTTC
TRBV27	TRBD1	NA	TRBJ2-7	CASSLSRGHNEQYF	TGTGCCAGCAGTTTATCGAGGGGGCATAATGAGCAGTACTTC
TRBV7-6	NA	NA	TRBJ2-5	CASSLLSSVGETQYF	TGTGCCAGCAGCTTACTAAGTTCAGTAGGGGAGACCCAGTACTTC
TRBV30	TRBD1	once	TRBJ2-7	CAWSTGDSSYEQYF	TGTGCCTGGAGTACAGGGGATAGCTCCTACGAGCAGTACTTC
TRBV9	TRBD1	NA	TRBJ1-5	CASSVKRDRGNNQPQHF	TGTGCCAGCAGCGTAAAAAGGGACAGGGGGAACAATCAGCCCCAGCATTTT
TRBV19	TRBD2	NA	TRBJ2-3	CASSIVAGRGTDTQYF	TGTGCCAGTAGTATAGTGGCAGGGAGGGGCACAGATACGCAGTATTTT
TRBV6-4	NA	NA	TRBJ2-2	CASSETWAGELFF	TGTGCCAGCAGTGAAACGTGGGCCGGGGAGCTGTTTTTT
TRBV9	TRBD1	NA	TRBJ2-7	CASSKTGVLGSEQYF	TGTGCCAGCAGCAAGACAGGGGTACTAGGTTCCGAGCAGTACTTC
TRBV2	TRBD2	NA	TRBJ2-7	CASRPTSGHMYF	TGTGCCAGCAGACCGACTAGCGGGCACATGTACTTC
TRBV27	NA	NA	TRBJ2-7	CARGPSASPSYEQYF	TGTGCCAGGGGGCCGTCTGCCTCCCCTTCCTACGAGCAGTACTTC
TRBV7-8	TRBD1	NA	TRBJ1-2	CASSDRVNYGYTF	TGTGCCAGCAGCGACAGGGTTAACTATGGCTACACCTTC
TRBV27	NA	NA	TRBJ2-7	CASKIRAGSSYEQYF	TGTGCCAGTAAAATAAGGGCGGGGAGCTCCTACGAGCAGTACTTC
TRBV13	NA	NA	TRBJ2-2	CASSNFDIGELFF	TGTGCCAGCAGCAACTTTGACATCGGGGAGCTGTTTTTT
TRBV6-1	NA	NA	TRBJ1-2	CASSPSPYGYTF	TGTGCCAGCAGCCCCAGTCCTTATGGCTACACCTTC
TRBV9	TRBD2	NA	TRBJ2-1	CASSVSGRGYNEQFF	TGTGCCAGCAGCGTTAGCGGGAGGGGTTACAATGAGCAGTTCTTC
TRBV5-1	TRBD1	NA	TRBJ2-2	CASSSGQGALGTGELFF	TGCGCCAGCAGCTCAGGACAGGGGGCGTTGGGCACCGGGGAGCTGTTTTTT
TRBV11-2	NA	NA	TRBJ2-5	CASSLDGWVRETQYF	TGTGCCAGCAGCTTAGATGGTTGGGTGCGGGAGACCCAGTACTTC
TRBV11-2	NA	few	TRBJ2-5	CASSLSSSGTQYF	TGTGCCAGCAGCTTAAGCTCCTCGGGGACCCAGTACTTC
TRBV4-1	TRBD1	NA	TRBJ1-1	CASSPGQVNTEAFF	TGCGCCAGCAGCCCCGGACAGGTAAACACTGAAGCTTTCTTT
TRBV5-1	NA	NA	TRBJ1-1	CASSLEGLGSMNTEAFF	TGCGCCAGCAGCTTGGAGGGACTAGGAAGCATGAACACTGAAGCTTTCTTT
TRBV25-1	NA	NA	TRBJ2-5	CASSSSETQYF	TGTGCCAGCAGTTCATCCGAGACCCAGTACTTC
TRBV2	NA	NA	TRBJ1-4	CASIYRTPSTSEKLFF	TGTGCCAGCATTTACAGGACACCCTCAACAAGTGAAAAACTGTTTTTT
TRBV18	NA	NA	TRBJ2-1	CASSPGANEQFF	TGTGCCAGCTCACCAGGGGCCAATGAGCAGTTCTTC
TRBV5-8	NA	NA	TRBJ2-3	CASSSGTSSTDTQYF	TGTGCCAGCAGCAGCGGGACATCAAGCACAGATACGCAGTATTTT
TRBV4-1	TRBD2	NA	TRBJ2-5	CASSQVVERGETQYF	TGCGCCAGCAGCCAAGTCGTAGAGCGGGGAGAGACCCAGTACTTC
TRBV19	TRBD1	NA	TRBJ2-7	CASSPGTGSSYEQYF	TGTGCCAGTAGTCCCGGGACAGGAAGCTCCTACGAGCAGTACTTC
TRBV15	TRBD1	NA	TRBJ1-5	CATSMTGDNQPQHF	TGTGCCACCAGCATGACAGGGGACAATCAGCCCCAGCATTTT
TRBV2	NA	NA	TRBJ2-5	CATNTGGTQYF	TGTGCCACGAATACCGGGGGGACCCAGTACTTC
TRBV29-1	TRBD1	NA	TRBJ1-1	CSARQGMNTEAFF	TGCAGCGCTAGACAGGGTATGAACACTGAAGCTTTCTTT
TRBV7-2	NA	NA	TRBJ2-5	CASSQILRGSLQETQYF	TGTGCCAGCAGCCAGATACTTAGGGGCAGCCTCCAAGAGACCCAGTACTTC
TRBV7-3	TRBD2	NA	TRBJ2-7	CASSSPTSGQSSYEQYF	TGTGCCAGCAGCTCGCCCACTAGCGGGCAAAGCTCCTACGAGCAGTACTTC
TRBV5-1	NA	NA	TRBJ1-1	CASSLEQENTEAFF	TGCGCCAGCAGCTTGGAACAAGAAAACACTGAAGCTTTCTTT
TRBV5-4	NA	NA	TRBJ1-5	CASSLGGGPQHF	TGTGCCAGCAGCTTGGGGGGAGGACCCCAGCATTTT
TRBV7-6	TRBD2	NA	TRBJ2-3	CASSRSPGREGSDTQYF	TGTGCCAGCAGCAGGAGCCCCGGGAGGGAGGGATCAGATACGCAGTATTTT
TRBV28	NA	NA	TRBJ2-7	CASSPGRTIYEQYF	TGTGCCAGCAGTCCGGGACGGACGATCTACGAGCAGTACTTC
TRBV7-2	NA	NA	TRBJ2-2	CASSLVPGTGELFF	TGTGCCAGCAGCTTAGTTCCGGGGACCGGGGAGCTGTTTTTT
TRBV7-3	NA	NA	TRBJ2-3	CASSDHPGVTQYF	TGTGCCAGCAGCGACCATCCCGGGGTTACGCAGTATTTT
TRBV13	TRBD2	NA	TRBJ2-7	CASSLRTSGGSSYEQYF	TGTGCCAGCAGCTTAAGGACTAGCGGGGGTTCCTCCTACGAGCAGTACTTC